The subject of this entry is one T cell receptor beta chain. Its antigen is not yet known. No much larger clone is present one base from it, and per-base qualities are unavailable. These data originate in a study of T cells in narcolepsy (dated by TCRdb to 2017 to 2018). Background for the entire study: The study enrolled patients with narcolepsy type 1 or type 2 (NT1, NT2) together with healthy control donors. To look for autoreactive T cells in narcolepsy patients that target self-antigens of hypocretin neurons (hypocretin, TRIB2), the study used TCR Vbeta sequencing to follow clonotypes in blood and CSF. Study-wide conclusions, independent of this receptor: HCRT-specific and TRIB2-specific autoreactive clonotypes were highlighted in plots that compared CD4+ T cell clonotypes in CSF versus blood from the same patient. Some blood memory CD4+ repertoires from patients and controls contained no sequences matching autoreactive T cell clones. Patients and controls had similar numbers of sequenced blood memory CD4+ clonotypes, with averages of about 39,494 in patients and roughly 36,000 in controls. According to the report, autoreactive clonotypes were detected serially in the blood of the same patients and of different patients, but not in healthy controls.

Libraries were made using the immunoSEQ multiplex PCR assay. TCRdb provides this immuneACCESS table in a form limited to in-frame rearrangements. Some clones are lacking; in checked studies, under half of them reflect an unresolved V gene, and why the rest are absent is not known. This sample comprises approximately 35,000 clones, 80% of them detected only once. The top ten clones comprise 0.85% to 1.2% of the sample. For TCR Vbeta sequencing, memory CD4+ T cells were sorted ex vivo from the peripheral blood of narcolepsy patients and healthy controls. Sequencing was performed on memory (CD45RA-) CD4+ T cells from blood. What this sample's cell subset or site label stands for: memory T cells sorted ex vivo from peripheral blood. This TCR was sampled from a human donor in good health.

The DNA sequence is given as TGTGCCAGCAGTAGGTATTACTACGAGCAGTACTTC. It encodes CASSRYYYEQYF. This chain joins TRBV14 to TRBJ2-7, with the D gene call left open. Taken from cysteine to phenylalanine, the CDR3 has 12 residues. Only the CDR3 portion is preserved as DNA: 36 bases, with reading frame beginning at the first base. V sheds 6 bases and J sheds 3 bases, leaving 9 bases between their ends. As encoded in the germline V gene, CDR1 is SGHDN while CDR2 is FVKESK.